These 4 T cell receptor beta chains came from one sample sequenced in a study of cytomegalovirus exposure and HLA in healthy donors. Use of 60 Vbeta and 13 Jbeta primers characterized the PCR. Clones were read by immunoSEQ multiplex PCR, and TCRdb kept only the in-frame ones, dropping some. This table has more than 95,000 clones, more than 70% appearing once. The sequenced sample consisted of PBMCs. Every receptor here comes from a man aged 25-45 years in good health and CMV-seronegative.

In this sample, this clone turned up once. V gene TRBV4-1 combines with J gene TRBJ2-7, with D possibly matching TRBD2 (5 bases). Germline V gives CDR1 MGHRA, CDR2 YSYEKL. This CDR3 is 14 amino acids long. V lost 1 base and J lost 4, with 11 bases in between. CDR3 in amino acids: CASSQGPGLYEQYF. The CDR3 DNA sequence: TGCGCCAGCAGCCAAGGTCCAGGACTGTACGAGCAGTACTTC.

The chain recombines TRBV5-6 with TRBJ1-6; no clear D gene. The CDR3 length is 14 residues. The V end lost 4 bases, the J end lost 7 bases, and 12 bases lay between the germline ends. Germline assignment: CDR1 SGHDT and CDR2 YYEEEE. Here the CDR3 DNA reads TGTGCCAGCAGCACCAACAGCGGAAATTCACCCCTCCACTTT. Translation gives CASSTNSGNSPLHF.

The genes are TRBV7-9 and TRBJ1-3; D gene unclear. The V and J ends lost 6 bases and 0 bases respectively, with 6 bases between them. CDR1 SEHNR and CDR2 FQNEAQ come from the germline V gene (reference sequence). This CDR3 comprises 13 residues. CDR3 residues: CASRASSGNTIYF. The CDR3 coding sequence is TGTGCCAGCAGGGCCAGCTCTGGAAACACCATATATTTT.

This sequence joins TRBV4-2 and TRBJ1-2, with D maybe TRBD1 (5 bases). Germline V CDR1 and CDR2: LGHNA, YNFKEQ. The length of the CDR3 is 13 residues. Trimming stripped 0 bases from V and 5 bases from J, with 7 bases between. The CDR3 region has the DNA TGTGCCAGCAGCCAAGATGCAGGGTATGGCTACACCTTC. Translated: CASSQDAGYGYTF.